The 16 T cell receptor beta chains given below trace back to one sample, sequenced in a study of shared T cell receptors in the human thymus. The method was immunoSEQ multiplex PCR; TCRdb's version includes in-frame clones alone and lacks a portion of them. The table includes hundreds of thousands of clones, 95% detected once. The sequenced sample was thymocytes. These receptor sequences come from a human donor.

The gene calls are TRBV5-1 and TRBJ1-6; D call uncertain. V was pared by 0 bases and J by 6 bases, with 10 bases between. This CDR3 region has 15 residues. The germline gives CDR1 SGHRS, CDR2 YFSETQ. CDR3 amino acids: CASSLGPRANSPLHF. CDR3 bases: TGCGCCAGCAGCTTGGGTCCTAGGGCTAATTCACCCCTCCACTTT.

The chain carries TRBV7-8 and TRBJ1-2; D unresolved. The CDR3 loop spans 13 amino acids. V was trimmed by 1 base and J by 4 bases, leaving 7 bases between them. Germline V gene data show CDR1 as SGHVS and CDR2 as FQNEAQ. The CDR3 coding sequence is TGTGCCAGCAGCTTAGGAGCCGCCTATGGCTACACCTTC. Its translation: CASSLGAAYGYTF.

V and J are TRBV15 and TRBJ2-1; possibly TRBD2 for D (6 bases). The CDR3 runs to 15 residues. Germline CDR1 LNHNV, CDR2 YYDKDF (reference sequence). Trimming shortened V by 7 bases and J by 5 bases, and 18 bases separated the two germline ends. The CDR3 sequence: CATNLAGSGDNEQFF. The DNA for the CDR3 is TGTGCCACCAATCTCGCCGGGAGTGGGGACAATGAGCAGTTCTTC.

The J gene is TRBJ2-6, the V gene TRBV7-9, with a possible D match to TRBD2 (5 bases). The CDR3 is 19 residues long. The germline V gene encodes CDR1 SEHNR and CDR2 FQNEAQ (reference sequence). The ends were cut back, 1 base at V and 1 base at J, with 17 bases in the middle. CDR3 nucleotide sequence: TGTGCCAGCAGCTTAGAAGTTGGAGACGGCGGGTCTGGGGCCAACGTCCTGACTTTC. Amino acid sequence: CASSLEVGDGGSGANVLTF.

J is TRBJ1-1 and V is TRBV25-1; no firm D call. CDR1 is MGHDK, CDR2 SYGVNS, per germline. The CDR3 has 14 amino acids. The V end lost 4 bases, the J end lost 4 bases, and 13 bases lay between the germline ends. This CDR3 is CASSGAAPGTEAFF. The CDR3 nucleotides read TGTGCCAGCAGTGGGGCAGCACCAGGCACTGAAGCTTTCTTT.

The chain's CDR3 is CASSPDRGPATEAFF. The DNA for the CDR3 is TGTGCCAGCAGTCCCGACAGGGGCCCTGCCACTGAAGCTTTCTTT. The chain carries TRBV6-4 and TRBJ1-1; 8 positions agree with TRBD1. The germline gives CDR1 MRHNA, CDR2 SNTAGT. The trim removed 5 bases at V and 4 bases at J, leaving 9 bases unmatched. This CDR3 has 15 residues.

The chain employs TRBV6-5 and TRBJ2-7; D uncertain. The CDR3 spans 14 residues. V was clipped by 6 bases and J by 4 bases, with 16 bases between them. Looked up from germline, CDR1 is MNHEY and CDR2 is SVGAGI. The CDR3, as DNA: TGTGCCAGCAGCTCCCCGGGCAAACCTTACGAGCAGTACTTC. Protein sequence: CASSSPGKPYEQYF.

The V call is TRBV5-5, the J call TRBJ2-7; D remains unclear. The V gene lost 1 base and the J gene lost 0 bases, with 11 bases spanning the gap. CDR1 SGHKS and CDR2 YYEKEE come from the germline V gene (reference sequence). This CDR3 spans 15 amino acids. The CDR3 bases are TGTGCCAGCAGCTTGACTCCTTCGGTCTCCTACGAGCAGTACTTC. As protein: CASSLTPSVSYEQYF. Variable domain in full (rest from reference TRBV5-5 and TRBJ2-7): DAGVTQSPTHLIKTRGQQVTLRCSPISGHKSVSWYQQVLGQGPQFIFQYYEKEERGRGNFPDRFSARQFPNYSSELNVNALLLGDSALYLCASSLTPSVSYEQYFGPGTRLTVT.

This clone showed up just once. The chain joins TRBV14 to TRBJ2-3; D may be TRBD1 or TRBD2 (5 bases each). This CDR3 is built from 18 residues. Trimming stripped 4 bases from V and 1 base from J, with 21 bases between. Germline lookup yields CDR1 SGHDN and CDR2 FVKESK. As DNA, the CDR3 is TGTGCCAGCAGCCCAGCGGTACGTGGGACCGACTGCACAGATACGCAGTATTTT. Its translation: CASSPAVRGTDCTDTQYF.

V and J are TRBV27 and TRBJ2-7, with D unclear. The CDR3 is 15 amino acids. Germline V gene lookup returns CDR1 MNHEY and CDR2 SMNVEV (reference sequence). Trimming cost V 6 bases and J 2 bases, with 17 bases left between them. The CDR3 reads CASSPLGSLPYEQYF. CDR3 DNA: TGTGCCAGCAGCCCGTTGGGTTCCCTACCCTACGAGCAGTACTTC.

This rearrangement joins TRBV11-2 to TRBJ2-7; 9 positions agree with TRBD1. CDR1 is SGHAT, CDR2 FQNNGV, per germline. The CDR3 has 16 residues. The trim removed 2 bases at V and 3 bases at J, leaving 8 bases unmatched. This CDR3 is CASSLNLGQGIYEQYF. CDR3 DNA sequence: TGTGCCAGCAGCTTAAATTTGGGACAGGGCATCTACGAGCAGTACTTC.

The chain combines TRBV30 with TRBJ1-2, with D unresolved. The CDR3 has 13 residues. Germline CDR1 and CDR2: GTSNPN and SVGIG (reference sequence). V dropped 5 bases and J dropped 6 bases, with 16 bases sitting between them. The chain's CDR3 is CAWVTRSGHGYTF. The CDR3 DNA follows: TGTGCCTGGGTTACCCGGTCTGGCCATGGCTACACCTTC. Complete variable domain (other parts from reference TRBV30 and TRBJ1-2): SQTIHQWPATLVQPVGSPLSLECTVEGTSNPNLYWYRQAAGRGLQLLFYSVGIGQISSEVPQNLSASRPQDRQFILSSKKLLLSDSGFYLCAWVTRSGHGYTFGSGTRLTVV.

The J gene is TRBJ2-3, the V gene TRBV2, with D hard to call. Germline CDR1 is SNHLY and CDR2 is FYNNEI. V was shortened by 2 bases and J by 1 base, with 7 bases between the two germline ends. The CDR3 has 14 amino acids. The DNA of the CDR3 is TGTGCCAGCAGTGAATGGACCGGCACAGATACGCAGTATTTT. As protein: CASSEWTGTDTQYF.

CDR3 DNA: TGTGCCAGCAGTTCAAAACCGGACAGGGACAATCAGCCCCAGCATTTT. Protein sequence: CASSSKPDRDNQPQHF. The V call is TRBV27, the J call TRBJ1-5, with 8 bases lining up with TRBD1. The CDR3 runs 16 residues. Unmatched junction bases numbered 8, after V lost 4 bases and J lost 3 bases. The germline CDR1 and CDR2 sequences are MNHEY and SMNVEV (reference sequence).

The chain combines TRBV4-3 with TRBJ2-2; D ambiguous. The length of the CDR3 is 15 residues. The germline V gene has CDR1 LGHNA and CDR2 YSLEER. The germline V and J ends were trimmed by 0 bases and 9 bases, with 14 bases remaining between them. CDR3 sequence: CASSQELRSNRELFF. The CDR3 DNA follows: TGCGCCAGCAGCCAAGAGTTGAGGAGCAACAGGGAGCTGTTTTTT.

This chain connects TRBV7-4 to TRBJ1-4; the D gene is possibly TRBD1 (5 bases). V dropped 2 bases and J dropped 6 bases, with 13 bases sitting between them. Germline V gives CDR1 SGHVT, CDR2 SQSDAQ. CDR3 length equals 15 residues. The CDR3 loop reads CASSLSAGSDEKLFF. CDR3 in DNA: TGTGCCAGCAGCTTATCTGCAGGGAGTGATGAAAAACTGTTTTTT.